The 24 T cell receptor beta chains reported below all come from one sample, sequenced in a study of regulatory T cells in long-lasting Graves disease. According to the study, TCR beta libraries were built with iRepertoire HTBI primers and CDR3-region Arm-PCR. MiXCR, run by TCRdb on the multiplex PCR reads, gives a single entry per CDR3 protein. The sample has approximately 230,000 distinct CDR3 sequences, around 19% seen once. Sample time point: newly diagnosed GD, antithyroid drugs for less than 3 months. The TCR library was made from RNA that had been extracted from PBMCs in TRIzol. The specimen was peripheral blood mononuclear cells (PBMCs), collected at new diagnosis, from a patient treated with antithyroid drugs. The receptors come from a female donor with Graves disease.

This clonotype was found many times. A read error may account for a junction end that differs from germline. The chain recombines TRBV29-1 with TRBJ2-3; 8 positions match TRBD1. The CDR3 extends over 13 amino acids. The germline V gene has CDR1 SQVTM and CDR2 ANQGSEA. The CDR3 is CSVEAGGPDTQYF. The CDR3 nucleotides are TGCAGCGTGGAAGCAGGGGGCCCAGATACGCAGTATTTT.

This clonotype was seen many times. V and J are TRBV2 and TRBJ1-2; unclear D gene. V lost 6 bases, J lost 6 bases, and 11 bases lay in between. CDR1 is SNHLY and CDR2 is FYNNEI in the germline V gene. CDR3 length equals 12 residues. CDR3 in DNA: TGTGCCAGCAGACTGTCTTCAGATGGCTACACCTTC. This gives the protein CASRLSSDGYTF. Full variable domain (missing parts from reference TRBV2 and TRBJ1-2): EPEVTQTPSHQVTQMGQEVILRCVPISNHLYFYWYRQILGQKVEFLVSFYNNEISEKSEIFDDQFSVERPDGSNFTLKIRSTKLEDSAMYFCASRLSSDGYTFGSGTRLTVV.

This clonotype showed up many times. This rearrangement joins TRBV27 to TRBJ1-5, with D possibly matching TRBD1 (5 bases). Germline V gives CDR1 MNHEY, CDR2 SMNVEV (reference sequence). V gave up 6 bases and J gave up 4 bases, with 16 bases separating them. There are 15 residues in the CDR3. The CDR3 coding sequence is TGTGCCAGCAGCGTTTTTGGGGCCGCAAATCAGCCCCAGCATTTT. Translating gives CASSVFGAANQPQHF.

The sample holds many counts of this clonotype. The chain couples TRBV24-1 to TRBJ2-3, with no clear D. This CDR3 region has 16 residues. V was cut by 3 bases and J by 6 bases, with 18 bases left in between. Germline V gene sequence: CDR1 KGHDR, CDR2 SFDVKD. The chain's CDR3 is CATSDAAGPFMDTQYF. The CDR3 nucleotides are TGTGCCACCAGTGATGCCGCAGGCCCCTTTATGGATACGCAGTATTTT.

This clonotype has at least ten counts. One base away lies a much larger clone, so this may be a sequencing read error. The chain uses TRBV30 and TRBJ1-1, with D maybe TRBD1 (6 bases). Germline-derived CDR1 and CDR2 are GTSNPN and SVGIG (reference sequence). The CDR3 consists of 11 residues. The V end lost 4 bases, the J end lost 3 bases, and 6 bases lay between the germline ends. The CDR3 sequence: CAWTGDTEAFF. CDR3 DNA sequence: TGTGCCTGGACAGGGGACACTGAAGCTTTCTTT.

Ten or more counts support this clonotype. The chain recombines TRBV19 with TRBJ1-2; TRBD1 matches at 7 bases. This CDR3 is 16 amino acids long. Trimming cost V 5 bases and J 0 bases; bases outside gene matches: 9. Germline values: CDR1 LNHDA, CDR2 SQIVND (reference sequence). The CDR3 loop reads CASSPRQGRTNYGYTF. The CDR3 DNA is TGTGCCAGTAGTCCCAGACAGGGCAGAACTAACTATGGCTACACCTTC.

This chain uses TRBV9 with TRBJ2-3, with TRBD2 matching 13 bases. Germline CDR1 is SGDLS and CDR2 is YYNGEE. The CDR3 sequence is 16 residues long. J was trimmed by 6 bases and V by 1 base; bases with no gene match: 5. The CDR3 region is CASSVTSGRAEDTQYF. DNA for the CDR3: TGTGCCAGCAGCGTAACTAGCGGGAGGGCCGAGGATACGCAGTATTTT.

The chain joins TRBV11-2 to TRBJ2-5; 7 bases agree with TRBD2. With V trimmed by 6 bases and J by 2 bases, 9 bases remained unmatched. Germline V lookup: CDR1 SGHAT, CDR2 FQNNGV. The CDR3 sequence is 15 residues long. The CDR3 coding sequence is TGTGCCAGCAGGCCGGTTGGAGCGGGGCAAGAGACCCAGTACTTC. Translating gives CASRPVGAGQETQYF.

The J gene is TRBJ2-7, the V gene TRBV20-1; 14 bases are a match to TRBD2. The trim removed 5 bases at V and 4 bases at J, leaving 10 bases unmatched. CDR3 size: 16 residues. CDR1 is DFQATT, CDR2 SNEGSKA, per germline (reference sequence). The chain's CDR3 is CSAQETSGRAGYEQYF. CDR3 DNA sequence: TGCAGTGCTCAAGAGACTAGCGGGAGGGCCGGGTACGAGCAGTACTTC.

This clonotype showed up many times. The rearrangement joins TRBV3-1 to TRBJ1-6, with D unresolved. This CDR3 comprises 15 residues. CDR1 LGHDT and CDR2 YNNKEL come from the germline V gene (reference sequence). Trimming stripped 5 bases from V and 3 bases from J, with 11 bases between. Written as DNA, the CDR3 is TGTGCCAGCAGCTCGCAACCGGGCTATAATTCACCCCTCCACTTT. Protein product: CASSSQPGYNSPLHF. Filled out from reference TRBV3-1 and TRBJ1-6, the complete variable domain reads DTAVSQTPKYLVTQMGNDKSIKCEQNLGHDTMYWYKQDSKKFLKIMFSYNNKELIINETVPNRFSPKSPDKAHLNLHINSLELGDSAVYFCASSSQPGYNSPLHFGNGTRLTVT.

There are a few counts of this clonotype. The chain joins TRBV20-1 to TRBJ2-3; D is unclear. The V gene lost 4 bases and the J gene lost 2 bases, with 13 bases spanning the gap. Germline V CDR1 and CDR2: DFQATT, SNEGSKA (reference sequence). The CDR3 is 14 amino acids. CDR3 DNA sequence: TGCAGTGCTACCGAGAACGCGCACACAGATACGCAGTATTTT. This gives the protein CSATENAHTDTQYF.

This clonotype was picked up many times. The V call is TRBV12-3 or TRBV12-4, the J call TRBJ1-1, with D unresolved. Trimming left V 7 bases short and J 7 bases short, with 10 bases between. The CDR3 covers 11 residues. CDR3 nucleotide sequence: TGTGCCAGCACCCCGCGAGTTGAAGCTTTCTTT. It specifies CASTPRVEAFF.

This clonotype showed up just a few times. Since a much larger clone is just one base distant, this may be a read error. The chain couples TRBV11-1 to TRBJ2-7, with TRBD2 as a possible D gene (6 bases). Looked up from germline, CDR1 is SGHAT and CDR2 is FQDESV (reference sequence). This CDR3 has 11 amino acids. The CDR3 sequence is CASSFGGERYF. CDR3 nucleotides: TGTGCCAGCAGCTTCGGAGGGGAGCGGTACTTC.

This clonotype occurred a few times. The genes are TRBV7-6 and TRBJ2-2; D might be TRBD1 (6 bases). Germline CDR1 SGHVS, CDR2 FNYEAQ. V was trimmed by 0 bases and J by 4 bases, leaving 21 bases between them. CDR3 length: 19 amino acids. The CDR3 nucleotides are TGTGCCAGCAGCTTAGCCTCAACCGGGACACAGTTAATCACCGGGGAGCTGTTTTTT. Translation: CASSLASTGTQLITGELFF.

This clonotype was detected many times. The CDR3 region has the DNA TGTGCCTTCGCCCGACAGGCCACTGAAGCTTTCTTT. Its translation: CAFARQATEAFF. V gene TRBV30 combines with J gene TRBJ1-1; tentatively, D is TRBD1 (6 bases). The CDR3 consists of 12 residues. Germline V CDR1 and CDR2: GTSNPN, SVGIG (reference sequence). Trimming pared 7 bases from V and 4 bases from J, leaving 13 bases between.

This chain links TRBV29-1 with TRBJ2-7; a possible D gene is TRBD1 (6 bases). The germline V gene encodes CDR1 SQVTM and CDR2 ANQGSEA. This CDR3 is 16 amino acids long. Trimming cost V 5 bases and J 3 bases, with 23 bases left between them. The CDR3 loop is CSVLVVTGPVYYEQYF. In DNA form, the CDR3 reads TGCAGCGTTTTAGTAGTTACAGGGCCCGTTTACTACGAGCAGTACTTC.

Ten or more counts support this clonotype. This chain links TRBV4-1 with TRBJ2-3; a weak D match, TRBD2 (5 bases). CDR3 size: 15 residues. CDR1 is MGHRA and CDR2 is YSYEKL in the germline V gene. Trimming shortened V by 1 base and J by 1 base, and 9 bases separated the two germline ends. The CDR3 sequence: CASSQASGGTDTQYF. CDR3 coding DNA: TGCGCCAGCAGCCAAGCATCCGGGGGCACAGATACGCAGTATTTT.

About this clonotype itself: The likely explanation is a read error, given a far larger clone one base away. The chain combines TRBV7-8 with TRBJ2-7, with 14 bases matching TRBD2. V was clipped by 4 bases and J by 5 bases; unmatched bases: 7. The CDR3 spans 16 residues. CDR1 SGHVS and CDR2 FQNEAQ come from the germline V gene. The CDR3 sequence: CASSSGLAGEGHEQYF. The CDR3 DNA reads as TGTGCCAGCAGCTCGGGACTAGCGGGAGAAGGCCACGAGCAGTACTTC.

There are many counts of this clonotype. The chain combines TRBV30 with TRBJ2-1; TRBD1 might be the D (5 bases). CDR3 length equals 15 residues. V was trimmed by 2 bases and J by 9 bases, leaving 20 bases between them. CDR1 GTSNPN and CDR2 SVGIG come from the germline V gene (reference sequence). CDR3 nucleotides: TGTGCCTGGAGTCAGGGTGTGGGCCGCCTCTCTGAGCAGTTCTTC. Its translation is CAWSQGVGRLSEQFF.

The table lists this clonotype with many counts. The rearrangement links TRBV28 to TRBJ2-7, with 7 bases that match TRBD2. CDR3 length: 14 residues. In germline, CDR1 is MDHEN, CDR2 SYDVKM. V trimming: 5 bases; J trimming: 4 bases; junction bases outside the gene matches: 8. This chain's CDR3 is CASSTQRGGYEQYF. For the CDR3, the DNA is TGTGCCAGCAGTACCCAGCGGGGCGGGTACGAGCAGTACTTC.

This clonotype was observed many times. V usage is TRBV2 and J usage is TRBJ2-1, with D perhaps matching TRBD2 (5 bases). Looked up from germline, CDR1 is SNHLY and CDR2 is FYNNEI. The CDR3 is made up of 14 amino acids. Trimming removed 8 bases at V and 6 bases at J, with 17 bases between. The chain's CDR3 is CASDYARLANEQFF. In nucleotides, the CDR3 is TGTGCCAGCGACTATGCGCGTCTGGCCAATGAGCAGTTCTTC.

The table lists this clonotype with many counts. The chain has TRBV19 and TRBJ1-2; TRBD1 agrees at 10 bases. Germline CDR1 reads LNHDA; CDR2 reads SQIVND (reference sequence). This CDR3 is built from 16 residues. Trimming at V came to 4 bases and at J to 7 bases, leaving 12 bases not matched to a gene. The chain's CDR3 is CASSTGLGTGEGGYTF. CDR3 DNA sequence: TGTGCCAGTAGTACGGGCTTAGGGACAGGGGAAGGTGGCTACACCTTC.

Only a few counts were recorded for this clonotype. The rearrangement joins TRBV7-3 to TRBJ2-6; no clear D. The CDR3 runs to 15 residues. CDR1 and CDR2 from the germline V gene are SGHTA and FQGTGA. Trimming took off 5 bases at V and 2 bases at J, with 10 bases between the two ends. The CDR3 DNA follows: TGTGCCAGCAGCCTAAACACCGCTGGGGCCAACGTCCTGACTTTC. Translating gives CASSLNTAGANVLTF.

This clonotype was recorded a few times. V is TRBV6-1 and J is TRBJ2-4; 9 bases are a match to TRBD2. The germline V gene encodes CDR1 MNHNS and CDR2 SASEGT. V lost 7 bases to trimming and J lost 8 bases; unmatched junction nucleotides: 9. This CDR3 region has 14 residues. The chain's CDR3 is CASTTRGGADIQYF. The CDR3 bases are TGTGCCAGCACCACGCGGGGGGGGGCGGACATTCAGTACTTC.